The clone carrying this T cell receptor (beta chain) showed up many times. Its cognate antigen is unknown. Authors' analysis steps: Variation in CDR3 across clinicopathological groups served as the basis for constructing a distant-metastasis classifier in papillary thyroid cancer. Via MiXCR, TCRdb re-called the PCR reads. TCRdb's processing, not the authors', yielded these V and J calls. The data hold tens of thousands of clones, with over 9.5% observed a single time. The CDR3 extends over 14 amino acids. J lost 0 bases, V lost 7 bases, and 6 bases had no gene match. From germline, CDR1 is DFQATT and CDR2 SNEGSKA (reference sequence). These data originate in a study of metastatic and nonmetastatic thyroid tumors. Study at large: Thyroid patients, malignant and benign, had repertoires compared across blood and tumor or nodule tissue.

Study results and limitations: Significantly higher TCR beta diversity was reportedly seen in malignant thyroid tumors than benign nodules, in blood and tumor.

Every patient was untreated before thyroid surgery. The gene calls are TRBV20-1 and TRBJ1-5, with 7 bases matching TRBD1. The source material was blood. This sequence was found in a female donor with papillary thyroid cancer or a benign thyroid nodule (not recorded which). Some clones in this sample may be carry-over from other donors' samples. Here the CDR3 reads CSVTGQTSNQPQHF. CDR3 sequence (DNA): TGCAGTGTAACGGGACAGACTAGCAATCAGCCCCAGCATTTT.